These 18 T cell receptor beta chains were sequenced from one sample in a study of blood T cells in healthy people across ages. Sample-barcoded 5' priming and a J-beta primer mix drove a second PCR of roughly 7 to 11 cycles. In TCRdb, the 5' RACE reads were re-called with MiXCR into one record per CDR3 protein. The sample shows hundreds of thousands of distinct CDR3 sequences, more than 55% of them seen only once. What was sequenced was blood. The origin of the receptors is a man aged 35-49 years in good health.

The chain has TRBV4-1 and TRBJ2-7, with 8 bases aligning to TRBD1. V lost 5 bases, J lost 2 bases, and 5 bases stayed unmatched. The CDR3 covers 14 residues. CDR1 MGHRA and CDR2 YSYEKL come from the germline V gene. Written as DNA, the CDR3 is TGCGCCAGCAGCGCCGGGACAGGAGCCTACGAGCAGTACTTC. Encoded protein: CASSAGTGAYEQYF.

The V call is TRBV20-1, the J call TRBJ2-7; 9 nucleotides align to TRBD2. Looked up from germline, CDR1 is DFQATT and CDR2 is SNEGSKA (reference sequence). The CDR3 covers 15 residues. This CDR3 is CSPRSAGGPGYEQYF. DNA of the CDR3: TGCAGCCCGAGGAGTGCGGGAGGGCCGGGCTACGAGCAGTACTTC.

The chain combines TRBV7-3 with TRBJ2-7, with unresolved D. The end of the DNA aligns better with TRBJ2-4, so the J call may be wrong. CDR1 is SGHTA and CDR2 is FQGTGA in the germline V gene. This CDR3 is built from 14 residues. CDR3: CASSSWSDPNIQYF. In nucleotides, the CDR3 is TGTGCCAGCAGCTCCTGGAGTGATCCAAACATTCAGTACTTC.

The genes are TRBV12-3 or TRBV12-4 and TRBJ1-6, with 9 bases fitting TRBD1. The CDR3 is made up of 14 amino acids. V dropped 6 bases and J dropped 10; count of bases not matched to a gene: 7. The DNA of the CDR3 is TGTGCCAGCAGCTTCGGACAGGGGCAGTCACCCCTCCACTTT. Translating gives CASSFGQGQSPLHF.

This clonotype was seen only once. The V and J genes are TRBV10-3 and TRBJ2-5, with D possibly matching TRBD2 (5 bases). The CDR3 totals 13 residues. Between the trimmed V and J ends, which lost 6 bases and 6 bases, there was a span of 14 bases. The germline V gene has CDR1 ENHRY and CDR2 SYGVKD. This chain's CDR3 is CAISPEGEKTQYF. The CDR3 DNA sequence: TGTGCCATCAGCCCCGAGGGTGAGAAGACCCAGTACTTC.

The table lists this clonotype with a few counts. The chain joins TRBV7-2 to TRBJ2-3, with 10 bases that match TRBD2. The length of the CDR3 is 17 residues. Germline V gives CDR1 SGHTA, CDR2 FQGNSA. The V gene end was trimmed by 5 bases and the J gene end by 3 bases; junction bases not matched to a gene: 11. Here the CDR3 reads CASSPNILAGDTDTQYF. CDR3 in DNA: TGTGCCAGCAGCCCAAATATTCTAGCGGGAGATACAGATACGCAGTATTTT.

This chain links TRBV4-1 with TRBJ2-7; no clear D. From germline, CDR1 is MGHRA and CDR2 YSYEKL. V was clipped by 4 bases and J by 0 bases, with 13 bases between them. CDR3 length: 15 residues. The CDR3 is CASSPLGPSSYEQYF. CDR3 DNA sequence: TGCGCCAGCAGCCCCCTCGGGCCTAGCTCCTACGAGCAGTACTTC.

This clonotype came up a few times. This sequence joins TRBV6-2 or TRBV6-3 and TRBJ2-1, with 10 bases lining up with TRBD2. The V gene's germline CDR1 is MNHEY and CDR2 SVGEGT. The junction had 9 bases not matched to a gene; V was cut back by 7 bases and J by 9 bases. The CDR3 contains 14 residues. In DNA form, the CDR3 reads TGTGCCAGCACCACCCCGGGACTAGCGATTGAGCAGTTCTTC. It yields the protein CASTTPGLAIEQFF.

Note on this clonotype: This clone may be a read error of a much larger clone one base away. The CDR3: CASSFSQGYNEQYF. The CDR3 bases are TGTGCCAGCAGCTTTTCACAGGGATACAATGAGCAGTACTTC. The chain uses TRBV7-8 and TRBJ2-1; tentatively, D is TRBD1 (6 bases). The J call may be mistaken, given a closer DNA end match to TRBJ2-7. This CDR3 is 14 amino acids long. CDR1 is SGHVS and CDR2 is FQNEAQ in the germline V gene.

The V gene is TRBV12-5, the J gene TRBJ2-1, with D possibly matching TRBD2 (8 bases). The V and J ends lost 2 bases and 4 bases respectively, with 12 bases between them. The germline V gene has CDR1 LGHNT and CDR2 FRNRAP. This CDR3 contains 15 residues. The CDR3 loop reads CASGLREGAYNEQFF. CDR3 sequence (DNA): TGTGCTAGTGGTTTGCGGGAGGGGGCTTACAATGAGCAGTTCTTC.

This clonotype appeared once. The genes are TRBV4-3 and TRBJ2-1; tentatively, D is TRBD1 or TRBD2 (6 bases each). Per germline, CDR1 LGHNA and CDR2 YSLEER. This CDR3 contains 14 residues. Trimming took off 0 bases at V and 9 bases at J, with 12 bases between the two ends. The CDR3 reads CASSQDGGHGEQFF. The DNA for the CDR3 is TGCGCCAGCAGCCAAGATGGGGGGCACGGTGAGCAGTTCTTC.

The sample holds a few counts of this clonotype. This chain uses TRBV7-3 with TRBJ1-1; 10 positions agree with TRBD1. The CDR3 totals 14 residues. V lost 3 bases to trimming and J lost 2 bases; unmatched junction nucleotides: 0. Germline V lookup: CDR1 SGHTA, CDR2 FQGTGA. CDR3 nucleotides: TGTGCCAGCAGCTTGACAGGGGGCAACACTGAAGCTTTCTTT. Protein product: CASSLTGGNTEAFF. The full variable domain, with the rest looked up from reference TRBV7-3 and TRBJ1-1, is GAGVSQTPSNKVTEKGKYVELRCDPISGHTALYWYRQSLGQGPEFLIYFQGTGAADDSGLPNDRFFAVRPEGSVSTLKIQRTERGDSAVYLCASSLTGGNTEAFFGQGTRLTVV.

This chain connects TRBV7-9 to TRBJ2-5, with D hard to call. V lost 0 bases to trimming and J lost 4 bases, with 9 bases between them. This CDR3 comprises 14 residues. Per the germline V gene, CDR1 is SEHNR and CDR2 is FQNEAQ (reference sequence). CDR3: CASSLAARAETQYF. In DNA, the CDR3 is TGTGCCAGCAGCTTAGCGGCTAGGGCAGAGACCCAGTACTTC. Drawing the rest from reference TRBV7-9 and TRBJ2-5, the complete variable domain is DTGVSQNPRHKITKRGQNVTFRCDPISEHNRLYWYRQTLGQGPEFLTYFQNEAQLEKSRLLSDRFSAERPKGSFSTLEIQRTEQGDSAMYLCASSLAARAETQYFGPGTRLLVL.

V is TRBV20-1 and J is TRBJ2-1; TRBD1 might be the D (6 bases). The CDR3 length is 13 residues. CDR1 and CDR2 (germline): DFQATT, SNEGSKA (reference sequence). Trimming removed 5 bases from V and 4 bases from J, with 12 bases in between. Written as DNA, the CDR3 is TGCAGTGCTCAGGGTACAGGGTACAATGAGCAGTTCTTC. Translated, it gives CSAQGTGYNEQFF.

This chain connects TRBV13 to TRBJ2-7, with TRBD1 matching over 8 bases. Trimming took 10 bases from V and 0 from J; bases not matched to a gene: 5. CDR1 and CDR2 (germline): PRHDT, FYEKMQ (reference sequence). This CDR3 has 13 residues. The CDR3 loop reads CATRQGSSYEQYF. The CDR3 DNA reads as TGTGCCACCCGACAGGGGAGCTCCTACGAGCAGTACTTC.

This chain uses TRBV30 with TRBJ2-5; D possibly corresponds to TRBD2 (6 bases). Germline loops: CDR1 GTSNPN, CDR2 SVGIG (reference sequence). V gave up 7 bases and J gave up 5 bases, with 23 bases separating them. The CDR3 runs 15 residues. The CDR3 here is CASSSDHMAGETQYF. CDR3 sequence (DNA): TGTGCCTCCTCGAGTGACCACATGGCGGGGGAGACCCAGTACTTC.

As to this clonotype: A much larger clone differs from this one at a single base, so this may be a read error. CDR3 in amino acids: CSASVVDSKETQYF. CDR3 bases: TGCAGTGCTAGTGTCGTCGACAGTAAAGAGACCCAGTACTTC. The rearrangement uses TRBV20-1 and TRBJ2-7; possibly TRBD1 for D (5 bases). The better agreement between TRBJ2-5 and the DNA end casts doubt on the J call. The CDR3 contains 14 residues. Germline-derived CDR1 and CDR2 are DFQATT and SNEGSKA (reference sequence).

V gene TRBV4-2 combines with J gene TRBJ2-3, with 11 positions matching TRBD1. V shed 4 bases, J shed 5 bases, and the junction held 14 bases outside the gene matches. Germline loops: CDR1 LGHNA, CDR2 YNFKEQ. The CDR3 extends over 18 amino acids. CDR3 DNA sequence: TGTGCCAGCAGCCCTAGGGCCCGGGAGGACAGGGGGCAAGATACGCAGTATTTT. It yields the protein CASSPRAREDRGQDTQYF.